This is a list of T cell receptor beta chains from one sample in a study of T cells after yellow fever vaccination. TCRdb recomputed calls from the 5' RACE reads with MiXCR, one row per CDR3 protein. The repertoire has hundreds of thousands of distinct CDR3 sequences, under 20% of them found once; the top ten carry 18%. The sample consisted of PBMCs, taken before the yellow fever booster vaccination. Receptor source: a man between 18 and 29 years old who received the YFV17D yellow fever vaccine. CDR3s leave out the opening cysteine and the closing phenylalanine or tryptophan.

j_call	v_call	cdr3_aa
TRBJ1-1	TRBV5-1	ASRALAGTAYSGAF
TRBJ1-2	TRBV4-2	ASSQGYGTGGEGYT
TRBJ2-7	TRBV5-5	ASSLGLADPYEQY
TRBJ2-5	TRBV6-5	ASSYSPAVATQY
TRBJ2-3	TRBV10-3	AISDQGQTDTQY
TRBJ2-7	TRBV4-3	ASSQQPSGGYDEQY
TRBJ1-2	TRBV3-1	ASSQDGSRLGYT
TRBJ2-5	TRBV6-5	ASKFGTGQETQY
TRBJ2-5	TRBV7-2	ASSLGGGIGTQY
TRBJ1-2	TRBV7-9	ASSLAVAGRRGYT
TRBJ1-5	TRBV2	ASNRATGDSNQPQH
TRBJ1-6	TRBV3-1	ASSQMRQGGSPLH
TRBJ1-6	TRBV12-3/TRBV12-4	ASSLGPGQSPLH
TRBJ2-7	TRBV7-3	ASSGVGSRGEQY
TRBJ1-6	TRBV7-2	ASSLATGINNSPLH
TRBJ2-2	TRBV11-1	ASRSQAGYTGELF
TRBJ2-2	TRBV7-2	ASSLLGGPGELF
TRBJ1-5	TRBV12-3/TRBV12-4	ASSHRGARGNQPQH
TRBJ2-7	TRBV7-3	ASSLLGDEQY
TRBJ2-4	TRBV24-1	ATSDFGPIQY
TRBJ2-5	TRBV29-1	SVAGTSGGHRGQETQY